This T cell receptor beta chain was found in a study of T cells in Graves' hyperthyroidism and ophthalmopathy. General study results and limits: Most thyroid clonotypes expanded above 0.001 appeared in blood too.

RNA transcripts served as the template for amplifying TCR beta CDR3 regions. A first-round RT-PCR of the TCR CDR3 used the HTBI primer set. MiXCR, applied by TCRdb to the multiplex PCR reads, yields one record per CDR3 protein. The table includes under 450,000 distinct CDR3 sequences, roughly a sixth detected once. With respect to this clonotype: The antigen remains unidentified.

The CDR3 runs 16 residues. Germline trimming cut 5 bases from V and 3 bases from J; bases unmatched to any gene: 13. The germline V gene has CDR1 DFQATT and CDR2 SNEGSKA (reference sequence). Uncontrolled infection, other autoimmune disease, pregnancy or lactation excluded patients. Clinicians diagnosed patients from clinical symptoms, serum thyroxine and TRAb, thyroid ultrasound and orbital computed tomography. The blood was taken when hyperthyroidism was first diagnosed, before any ophthalmopathy symptoms showed up. The sample taken for sequencing was blood. The receptor comes from a woman under 40 with Graves' hyperthyroidism that later progressed to Graves' ophthalmopathy. The chain is built from TRBV20-1 and TRBJ1-1; 9 nucleotides agree with TRBD1. The CDR3 is CSAPTGGRILDTEAFF. The CDR3, as DNA: TGCAGTGCTCCGACAGGGGGTCGGATTTTAGACACTGAAGCTTTCTTT.